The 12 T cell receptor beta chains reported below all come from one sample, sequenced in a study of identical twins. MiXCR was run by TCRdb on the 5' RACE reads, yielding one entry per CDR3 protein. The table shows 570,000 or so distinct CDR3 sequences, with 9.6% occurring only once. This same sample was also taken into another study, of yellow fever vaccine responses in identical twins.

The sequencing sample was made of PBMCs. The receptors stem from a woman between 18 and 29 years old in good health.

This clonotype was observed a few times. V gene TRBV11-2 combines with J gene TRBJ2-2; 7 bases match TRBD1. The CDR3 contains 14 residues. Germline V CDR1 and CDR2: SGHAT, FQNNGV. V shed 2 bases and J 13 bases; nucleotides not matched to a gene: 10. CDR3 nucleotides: TGTGCCAGCAGCTTATCAACGGACAGGCAGAGGCTGTTTTTT. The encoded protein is CASSLSTDRQRLFF.

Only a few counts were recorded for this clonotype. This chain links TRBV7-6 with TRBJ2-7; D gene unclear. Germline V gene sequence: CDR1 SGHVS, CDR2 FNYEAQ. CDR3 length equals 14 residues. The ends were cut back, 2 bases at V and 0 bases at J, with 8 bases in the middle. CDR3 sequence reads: CASSLRASSYEQYF. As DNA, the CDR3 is TGTGCCAGCAGCTTACGGGCCAGCTCCTACGAGCAGTACTTC.

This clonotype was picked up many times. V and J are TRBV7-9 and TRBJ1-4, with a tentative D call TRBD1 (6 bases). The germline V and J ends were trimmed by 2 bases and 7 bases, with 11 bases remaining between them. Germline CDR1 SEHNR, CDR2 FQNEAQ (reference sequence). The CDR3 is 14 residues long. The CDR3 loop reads CASSLKGGGEKLFF. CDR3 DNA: TGTGCCAGCAGCTTAAAGGGAGGGGGTGAAAAACTGTTTTTT.

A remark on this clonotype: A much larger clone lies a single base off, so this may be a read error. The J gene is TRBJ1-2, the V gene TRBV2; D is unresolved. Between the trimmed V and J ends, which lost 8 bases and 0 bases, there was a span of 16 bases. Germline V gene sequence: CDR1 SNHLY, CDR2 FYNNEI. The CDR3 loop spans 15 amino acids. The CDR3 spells CASDRQRATNYGYTF. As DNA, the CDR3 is TGTGCCAGCGACCGTCAGAGGGCCACTAACTATGGCTACACCTTC. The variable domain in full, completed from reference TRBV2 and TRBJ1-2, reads EPEVTQTPSHQVTQMGQEVILRCVPISNHLYFYWYRQILGQKVEFLVSFYNNEISEKSEIFDDQFSVERPDGSNFTLKIRSTKLEDSAMYFCASDRQRATNYGYTFGSGTRLTVV.

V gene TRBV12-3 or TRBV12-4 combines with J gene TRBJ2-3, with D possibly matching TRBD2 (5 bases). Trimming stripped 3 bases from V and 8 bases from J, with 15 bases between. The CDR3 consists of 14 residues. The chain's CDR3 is CASSFSGGKGTQYF. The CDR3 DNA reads TGTGCCAGCAGTTTCAGCGGCGGCAAGGGTACGCAGTATTTT.

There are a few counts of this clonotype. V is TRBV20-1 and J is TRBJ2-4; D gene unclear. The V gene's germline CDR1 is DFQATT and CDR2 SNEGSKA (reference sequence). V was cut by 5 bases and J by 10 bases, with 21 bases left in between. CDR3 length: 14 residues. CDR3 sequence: CSAPPGLPARIQYF. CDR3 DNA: TGCAGTGCTCCACCCGGGCTCCCTGCGCGGATTCAGTACTTC.

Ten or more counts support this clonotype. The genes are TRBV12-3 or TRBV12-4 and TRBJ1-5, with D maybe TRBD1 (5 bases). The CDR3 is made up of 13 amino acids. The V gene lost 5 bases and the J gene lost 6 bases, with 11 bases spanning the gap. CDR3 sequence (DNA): TGTGCCAGCAGTGTCCAGGGTGCTCAGCCCCAGCATTTT. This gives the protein CASSVQGAQPQHF.

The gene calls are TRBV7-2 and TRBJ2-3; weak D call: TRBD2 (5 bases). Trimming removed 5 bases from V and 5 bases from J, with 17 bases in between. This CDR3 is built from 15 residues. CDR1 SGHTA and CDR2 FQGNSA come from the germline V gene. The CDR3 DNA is TGTGCCAGCAGCGTAACTAGATCCTACAGAGATACGCAGTATTTT. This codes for CASSVTRSYRDTQYF. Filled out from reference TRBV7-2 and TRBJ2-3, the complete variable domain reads GAGVSQSPSNKVTEKGKDVELRCDPISGHTALYWYRQSLGQGLEFLIYFQGNSAPDKSGLPSDRFSAERTGGSVSTLTIQRTQQEDSAVYLCASSVTRSYRDTQYFGPGTRLTVL.

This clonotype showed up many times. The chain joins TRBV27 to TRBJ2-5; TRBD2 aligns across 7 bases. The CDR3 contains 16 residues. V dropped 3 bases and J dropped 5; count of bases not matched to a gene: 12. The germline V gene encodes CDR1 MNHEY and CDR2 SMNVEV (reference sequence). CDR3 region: CASSFQGGGRMETQYF. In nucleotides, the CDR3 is TGTGCCAGCAGTTTCCAGGGAGGCGGGAGAATGGAGACCCAGTACTTC.

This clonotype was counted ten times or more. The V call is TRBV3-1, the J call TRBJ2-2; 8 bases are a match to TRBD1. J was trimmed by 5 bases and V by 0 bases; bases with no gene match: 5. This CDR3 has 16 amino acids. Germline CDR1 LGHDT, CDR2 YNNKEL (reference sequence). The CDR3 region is CASSQERQGFTGELFF. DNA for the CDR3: TGTGCCAGCAGCCAAGAACGACAGGGGTTTACCGGGGAGCTGTTTTTT.

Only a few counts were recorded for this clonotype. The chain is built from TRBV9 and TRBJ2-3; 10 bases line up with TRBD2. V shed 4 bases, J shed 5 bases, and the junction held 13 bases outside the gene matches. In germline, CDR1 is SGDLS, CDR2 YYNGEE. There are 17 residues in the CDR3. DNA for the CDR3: TGTGCCAGCAGCTTCCGAGCGGGGGGGCTTGGGGGAGATACGCAGTATTTT. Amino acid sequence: CASSFRAGGLGGDTQYF.

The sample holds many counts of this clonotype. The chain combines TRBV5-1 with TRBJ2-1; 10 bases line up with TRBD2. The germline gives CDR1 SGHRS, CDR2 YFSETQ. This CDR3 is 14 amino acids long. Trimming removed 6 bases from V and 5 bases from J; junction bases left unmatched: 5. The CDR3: CASMSLAGNNEQFF. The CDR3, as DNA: TGCGCCAGCATGTCACTAGCGGGGAACAATGAGCAGTTCTTC.